This entry features one T cell receptor beta chain sequence. Antigen specificity is unknown. Expressed TCRB transcripts were sequenced after all isolated RNA was converted to cDNA. The assay was immunoSEQ multiplex PCR, and TCRdb's table has in-frame clones only and misses some. There are roughly 400,000 clones in the sample; about 15% occur only once, and roughly 0.038% lies in the top ten. The sample belongs to a study of beta chain features in type 1 diabetes. Study-level findings and limits: Type 1 diabetes patients showed fewer insertions and more deletions at VDJ junctions. In all four CD4+ subsets, TCRB CDR3 length was significantly, moderately reduced in type 1 diabetes.

This CDR3 spans 15 amino acids. Germline lookup yields CDR1 SEHNR and CDR2 FQNEAQ (reference sequence). Trimming removed 4 bases from V and 3 bases from J, with 14 bases in between. The material sequenced was naive CD4+ T cells from blood. The sequence derives from a man aged 25-40 years in good health. The rearrangement links TRBV7-9 to TRBJ2-3; perhaps TRBD2 as D (6 bases). DNA of the CDR3: TGTGCCAGCAGCTCCCCGACCCGGGGGACAGATACGCAGTATTTT. It is translated as CASSSPTRGTDTQYF.